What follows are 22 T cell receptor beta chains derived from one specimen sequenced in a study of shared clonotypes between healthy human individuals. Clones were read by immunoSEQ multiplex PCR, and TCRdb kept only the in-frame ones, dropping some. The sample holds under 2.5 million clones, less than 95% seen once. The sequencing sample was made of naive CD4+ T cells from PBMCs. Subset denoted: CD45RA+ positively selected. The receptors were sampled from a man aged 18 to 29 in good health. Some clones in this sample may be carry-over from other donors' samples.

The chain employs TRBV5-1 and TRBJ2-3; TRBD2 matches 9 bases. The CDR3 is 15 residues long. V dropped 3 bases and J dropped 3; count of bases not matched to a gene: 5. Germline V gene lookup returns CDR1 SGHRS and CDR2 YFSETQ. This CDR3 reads CASSSLAGVTDTQYF. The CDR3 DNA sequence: TGCGCCAGCAGCTCATTAGCGGGAGTTACAGATACGCAGTATTTT.

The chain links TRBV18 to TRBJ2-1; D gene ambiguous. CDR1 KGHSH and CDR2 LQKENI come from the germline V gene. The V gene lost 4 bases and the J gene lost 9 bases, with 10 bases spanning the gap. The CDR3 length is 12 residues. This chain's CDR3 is CASSQPVGEQFF. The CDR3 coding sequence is TGTGCCAGCTCACAACCGGTCGGTGAGCAGTTCTTC.

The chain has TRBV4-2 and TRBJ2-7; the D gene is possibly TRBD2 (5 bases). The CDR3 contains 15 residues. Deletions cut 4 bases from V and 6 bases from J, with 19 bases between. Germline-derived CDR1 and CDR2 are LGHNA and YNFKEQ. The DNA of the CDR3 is TGTGCCAGCAGCCGTCGAACGGGGTCCCTGGGCGAGCAGTACTTC. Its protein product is CASSRRTGSLGEQYF.

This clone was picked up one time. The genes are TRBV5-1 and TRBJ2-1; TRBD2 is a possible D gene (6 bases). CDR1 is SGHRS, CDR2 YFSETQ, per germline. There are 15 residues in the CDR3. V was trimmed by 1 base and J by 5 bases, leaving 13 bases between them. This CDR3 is CASSLQVSSDNEQFF. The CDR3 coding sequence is TGCGCCAGCAGCTTGCAGGTATCTAGCGACAATGAGCAGTTCTTC.

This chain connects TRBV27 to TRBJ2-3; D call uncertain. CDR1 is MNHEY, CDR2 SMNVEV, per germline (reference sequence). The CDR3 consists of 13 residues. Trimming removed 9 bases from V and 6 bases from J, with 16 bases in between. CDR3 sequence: CASRLRPADTQYF. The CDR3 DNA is TGTGCCAGTCGGTTGCGTCCCGCGGATACGCAGTATTTT.

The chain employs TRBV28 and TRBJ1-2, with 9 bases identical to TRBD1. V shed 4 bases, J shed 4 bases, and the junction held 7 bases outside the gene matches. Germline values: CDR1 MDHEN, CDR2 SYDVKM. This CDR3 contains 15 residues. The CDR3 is CASSSGQGYIYGYTF. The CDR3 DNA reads TGTGCCAGCAGTTCAGGACAGGGGTACATCTATGGCTACACCTTC.

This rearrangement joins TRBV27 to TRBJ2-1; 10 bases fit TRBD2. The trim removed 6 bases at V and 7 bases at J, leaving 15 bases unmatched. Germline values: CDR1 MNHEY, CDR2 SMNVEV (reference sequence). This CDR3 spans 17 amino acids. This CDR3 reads CASSRASGRFPYNEQFF. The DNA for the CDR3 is TGTGCCAGCAGCCGGGCTAGCGGGAGATTTCCGTATAATGAGCAGTTCTTC.

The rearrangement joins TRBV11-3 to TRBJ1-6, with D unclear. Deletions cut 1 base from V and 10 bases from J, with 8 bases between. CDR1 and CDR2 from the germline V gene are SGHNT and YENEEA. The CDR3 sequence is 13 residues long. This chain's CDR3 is CASSLVPRSPLHF. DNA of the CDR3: TGTGCCAGCAGCTTAGTACCCAGGTCACCCCTCCACTTT.

CDR3 sequence (DNA): TGTGCCTGCGCCGGGAACGATGAAAAACTGTTTTTT. Amino acids: CACAGNDEKLFF. The chain recombines TRBV30 with TRBJ1-4; the D is unclear. The CDR3 has 12 residues. V was cut by 6 bases and J by 6 bases, with 11 bases left in between. CDR1 GTSNPN and CDR2 SVGIG come from the germline V gene (reference sequence).

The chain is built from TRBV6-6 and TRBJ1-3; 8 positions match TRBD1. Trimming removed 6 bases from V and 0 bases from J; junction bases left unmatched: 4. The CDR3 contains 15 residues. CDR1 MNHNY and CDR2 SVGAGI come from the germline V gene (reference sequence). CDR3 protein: CASRDDRGSGNTIYF. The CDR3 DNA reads TGTGCCAGCAGAGACGACAGGGGCTCTGGAAACACCATATATTTT.

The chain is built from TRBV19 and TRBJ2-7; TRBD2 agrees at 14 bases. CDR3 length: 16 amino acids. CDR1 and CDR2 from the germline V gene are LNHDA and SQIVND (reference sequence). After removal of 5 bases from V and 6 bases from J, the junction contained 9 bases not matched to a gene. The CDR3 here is CASSPGLAGAGGEQYF. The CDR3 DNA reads TGTGCCAGTAGTCCGGGACTAGCGGGAGCGGGGGGCGAGCAGTACTTC.

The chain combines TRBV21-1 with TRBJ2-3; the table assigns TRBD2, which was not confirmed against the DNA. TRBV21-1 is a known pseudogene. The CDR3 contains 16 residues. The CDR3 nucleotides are TGTGCCAGCACCCTTATGTGCGGGAGGCCAGCAGATACGCAGTATTTT. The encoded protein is CASTLMCGRPADTQYF.

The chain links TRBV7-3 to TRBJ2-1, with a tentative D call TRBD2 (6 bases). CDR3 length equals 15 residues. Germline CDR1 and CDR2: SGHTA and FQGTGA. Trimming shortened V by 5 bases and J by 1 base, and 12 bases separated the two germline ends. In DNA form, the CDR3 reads TGTGCCAGCAGCACCATAGCGGATTCCTACAATGAGCAGTTCTTC. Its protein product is CASSTIADSYNEQFF.

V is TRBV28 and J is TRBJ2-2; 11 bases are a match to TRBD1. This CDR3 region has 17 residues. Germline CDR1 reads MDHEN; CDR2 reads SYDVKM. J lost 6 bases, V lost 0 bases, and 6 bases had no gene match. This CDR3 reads CASSLWSGQGEAGELFF. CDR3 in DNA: TGTGCCAGCAGTTTATGGTCGGGACAGGGGGAGGCCGGGGAGCTGTTTTTT.

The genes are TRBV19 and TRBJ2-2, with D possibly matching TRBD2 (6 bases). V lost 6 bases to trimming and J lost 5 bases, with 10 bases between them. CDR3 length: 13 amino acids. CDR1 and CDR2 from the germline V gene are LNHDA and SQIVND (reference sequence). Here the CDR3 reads CASSLLATGELFF. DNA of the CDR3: TGTGCCAGTAGCCTACTAGCAACCGGGGAGCTGTTTTTT. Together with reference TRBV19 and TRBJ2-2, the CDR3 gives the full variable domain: DGGITQSPKYLFRKEGQNVTLSCEQNLNHDAMYWYRQDPGQGLRLIYYSQIVNDFQKGDIAEGYSVSREKKESFPLTVTSAQKNPTAFYLCASSLLATGELFFGEGSRLTVL.

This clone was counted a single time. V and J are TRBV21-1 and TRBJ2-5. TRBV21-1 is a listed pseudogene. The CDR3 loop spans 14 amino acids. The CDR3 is CASSREGTQETQYF. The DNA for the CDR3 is TGTGCCAGCAGCCGCGAGGGGACCCAAGAGACCCAGTACTTC.

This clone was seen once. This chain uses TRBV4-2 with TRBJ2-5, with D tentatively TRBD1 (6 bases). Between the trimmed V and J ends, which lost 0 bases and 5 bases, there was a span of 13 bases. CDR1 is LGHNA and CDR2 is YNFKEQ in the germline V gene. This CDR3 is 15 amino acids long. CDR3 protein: CASSQEQGVFETQYF. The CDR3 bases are TGTGCCAGCAGCCAAGAACAGGGTGTGTTTGAGACCCAGTACTTC.

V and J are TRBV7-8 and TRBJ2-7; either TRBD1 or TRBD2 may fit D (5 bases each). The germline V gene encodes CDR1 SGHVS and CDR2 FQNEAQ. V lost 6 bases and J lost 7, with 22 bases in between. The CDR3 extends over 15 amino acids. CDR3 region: CASRLFLGPRGEQYF. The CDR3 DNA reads TGTGCCAGCAGATTATTCCTGGGGCCACGGGGAGAGCAGTACTTC.

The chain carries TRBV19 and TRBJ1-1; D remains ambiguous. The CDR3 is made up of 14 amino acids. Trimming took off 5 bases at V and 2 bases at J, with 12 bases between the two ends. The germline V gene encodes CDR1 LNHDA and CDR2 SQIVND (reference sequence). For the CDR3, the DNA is TGTGCCAGTAGTCCCCAGTTCTTAAACACTGAAGCTTTCTTT. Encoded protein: CASSPQFLNTEAFF.

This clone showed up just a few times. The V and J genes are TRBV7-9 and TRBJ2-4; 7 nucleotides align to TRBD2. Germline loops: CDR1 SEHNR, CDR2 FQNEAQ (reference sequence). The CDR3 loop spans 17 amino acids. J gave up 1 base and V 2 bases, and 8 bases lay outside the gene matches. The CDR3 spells CASSLSLAAGAKNIQYF. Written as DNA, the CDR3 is TGTGCCAGCAGCTTAAGCCTAGCGGCTGGGGCCAAAAACATTCAGTACTTC.

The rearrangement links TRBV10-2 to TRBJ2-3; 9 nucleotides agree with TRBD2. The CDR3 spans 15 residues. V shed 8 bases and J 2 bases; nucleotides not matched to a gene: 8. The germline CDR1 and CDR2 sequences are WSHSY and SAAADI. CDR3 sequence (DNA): TGCGCCAGCGGCATAGCGGGAGAGTTCACAGATACGCAGTATTTT. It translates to CASGIAGEFTDTQYF.

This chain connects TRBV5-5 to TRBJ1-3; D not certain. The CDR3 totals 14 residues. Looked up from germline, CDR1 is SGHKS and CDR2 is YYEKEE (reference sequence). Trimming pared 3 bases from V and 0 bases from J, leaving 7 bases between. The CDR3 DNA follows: TGTGCCAGCAGCTCGTCAGACTCTGGAAACACCATATATTTT. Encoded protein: CASSSSDSGNTIYF.